This TCR beta chain was observed in a study of radiotherapy plus CTLA-4 blockade in lung cancer listed by TCRdb under 2018. Context from the whole study: Among the enrolled patients, roughly 17% had an objective response, and less than 40% reached disease control.

Focal radiation therapy combined with CTLA-4 blockade (ipilimumab) was tested in patients with chemo-refractory metastatic non-small-cell lung cancer. Library prep was done by the immunoSEQ multiplex PCR assay. TCRdb limited this immuneACCESS table to in-frame rearrangements with V and J called. A share of clones is missing; checked studies link under half to unresolved V genes, and the rest is unexplained. This sample lists about 48,000 clones; less than 90% were detected once. Jointly, the top ten make up around a sixth of the sample. Comment on this clone: Its antigen is unknown. No base qualities exist here, and no much larger clone lies one base off it.

What the research found in general, with its limitations: Increased serum interferon-beta after radiation, together with early dynamic changes in blood T cell clones, were reported to be the strongest predictors of response. After treatment with radiotherapy and ipilimumab, TCR clones that originated in tumors expanded in peripheral blood.

Sequenced material: peripheral blood, taken from a patient treated with radiotherapy plus ipilimumab. The clonotype comes from a human donor with non-small cell lung cancer that progressed on radiotherapy plus ipilimumab. Some clones in this sample may be carry-over from other donors' samples.

The DNA reads TGTGCCAGCAGTGGCCGACAGGGAGTAGAGACCCAGTACTTC. Its translation reads: CASSGRQGVETQYF. The rearranged segments are TRBV6-1 and TRBJ2-5; 7 nucleotides in the junction match TRBD1. Ends trimmed: V by 4 bases, J by 4 bases; bases unmatched to a gene: 6. The germline V gene provides CDR1 MNHNS and CDR2 SASEGT. Inclusive of the bounding cysteine and phenylalanine, the CDR3 is 14 residues long. The read is trimmed to its CDR3 DNA, 42 bases read in frame from base 1.